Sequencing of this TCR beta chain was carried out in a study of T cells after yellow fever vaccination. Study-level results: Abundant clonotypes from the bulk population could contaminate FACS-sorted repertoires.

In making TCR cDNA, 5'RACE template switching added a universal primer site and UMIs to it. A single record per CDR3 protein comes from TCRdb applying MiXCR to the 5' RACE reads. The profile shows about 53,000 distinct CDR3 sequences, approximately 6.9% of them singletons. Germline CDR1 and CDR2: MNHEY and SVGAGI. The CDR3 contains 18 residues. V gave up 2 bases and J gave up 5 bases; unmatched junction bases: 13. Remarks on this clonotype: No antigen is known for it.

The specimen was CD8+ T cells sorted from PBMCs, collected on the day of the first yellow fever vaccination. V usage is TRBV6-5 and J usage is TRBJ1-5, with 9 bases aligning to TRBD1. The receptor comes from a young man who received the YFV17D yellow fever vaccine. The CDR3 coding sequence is TGTGCCAGCAGTTACCTTAGGGACAGGGCAATGGTGGATCAGCCCCAGCATTTT. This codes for CASSYLRDRAMVDQPQHF.